Each of the 23 T cell receptor beta chains below was sequenced from the same sample in a study of blood T cell repertoires in COVID-19. Generated by immunoSEQ multiplex PCR, the TCRdb table keeps only in-frame clones and is missing some. The table has about 360,000 clones, approximately 87% seen once. The sequenced material came from PBMCs or T cells enriched from blood (not recorded which). These receptors all stem from a man aged 25-45 years who had recovered from COVID-19.

The chain carries TRBV7-2 and TRBJ2-1; 8 nucleotides match TRBD2. V was pared by 1 base and J by 6 bases, with 2 bases of the junction left unmatched. The CDR3 consists of 14 residues. Germline CDR1 is SGHTA and CDR2 is FQGNSA. CDR3 nucleotide sequence: TGTGCCAGCAGCTTAGTTACTAGCGGCAATGAGCAGTTCTTC. Translation gives CASSLVTSGNEQFF. Using reference TRBV7-2 and TRBJ2-1 for the parts outside the CDR3, the full variable domain is GAGVSQSPSNKVTEKGKDVELRCDPISGHTALYWYRQSLGQGLEFLIYFQGNSAPDKSGLPSDRFSAERTGGSVSTLTIQRTQQEDSAVYLCASSLVTSGNEQFFGPGTRLTVL.

The V and J genes are TRBV19 and TRBJ1-2, with D possibly being TRBD1 (5 bases). The CDR3 extends over 15 amino acids. The germline V gene has CDR1 LNHDA and CDR2 SQIVND (reference sequence). V was pared by 5 bases and J by 5 bases, with 18 bases between. DNA for the CDR3: TGTGCCAGTAGTGACCAGGGAACTCTGGGATATGGCTACACCTTC. Protein product: CASSDQGTLGYGYTF.

The rearrangement links TRBV5-6 to TRBJ2-2; D unresolved. In germline, CDR1 is SGHDT, CDR2 YYEEEE. The V and J ends lost 5 bases and 1 base respectively, with 6 bases between them. The CDR3 has 13 residues. The CDR3 sequence is CASRLRNTGELFF. The CDR3 region has the DNA TGTGCCAGCAGACTGAGGAACACCGGGGAGCTGTTTTTT.

The chain joins TRBV5-1 to TRBJ1-1; 7 bases agree with TRBD1. The CDR3 sequence is 15 residues long. V lost 3 bases and J lost 2; bases outside the gene matches: 7. Germline V gene lookup returns CDR1 SGHRS and CDR2 YFSETQ. CDR3 DNA sequence: TGCGCCAGCAGCTCCGGTAGACAGGGCAACACTGAAGCTTTCTTT. Encoded protein: CASSSGRQGNTEAFF.

This clone was observed a handful of times. The chain employs TRBV11-2 and TRBJ1-3; a possible D gene is TRBD1 (6 bases). Germline V CDR1 and CDR2: SGHAT, FQNNGV. V shed 5 bases and J shed 0 bases, with 14 bases lying between them. The CDR3 length is 16 residues. The CDR3 DNA is TGTGCCAGCAGCCTGGGGGACACCCGCTCTGGAAACACCATATATTTT. Amino acids: CASSLGDTRSGNTIYF.

The V and J genes are TRBV3-1 (or the pseudogene TRBV3-2) and TRBJ1-1; TRBD1 might be the D (5 bases). Germline CDR1 and CDR2: LGHDT and YNNKEL (reference sequence). This CDR3 has 13 amino acids. The V end lost 1 base, the J end lost 11 bases, and 14 bases lay between the germline ends. In DNA form, the CDR3 reads TGTGCCAGCAGCCAAGGAGAGGGGAGGAAGGCTTTCTTT. It codes for CASSQGEGRKAFF.

This sequence joins TRBV10-2 and TRBJ1-1, with D possibly TRBD1 on 5 matching bases. This CDR3 is 12 amino acids long. Germline V gives CDR1 WSHSY, CDR2 SAAADI. V was cut by 6 bases and J by 3 bases, with 8 bases left in between. In nucleotides, the CDR3 is TGCGCCAGCAGCTGGGGGGACACTGAAGCTTTCTTT. Amino acids: CASSWGDTEAFF.

This clone was recorded only once. This chain connects TRBV5-1 to TRBJ2-7; D is unclear. The CDR3 sequence is 13 residues long. Trimming took 0 bases from V and 0 from J, leaving 4 bases between them. Germline loops: CDR1 SGHRS, CDR2 YFSETQ. The CDR3 region is CASSLVSSYEQYF. CDR3 DNA sequence: TGCGCCAGCAGCTTGGTTAGCTCCTACGAGCAGTACTTC.

This chain uses TRBV10-3 with TRBJ2-7, with D perhaps matching TRBD1 (6 bases). V lost 4 bases to trimming and J lost 1 base, with 14 bases between them. The CDR3 spans 15 residues. The germline V gene has CDR1 ENHRY and CDR2 SYGVKD. The CDR3, as DNA: TGTGCCATCAGTGGACAGGAGCAATTTTCCTACGAGCAGTACTTC. Its translation: CAISGQEQFSYEQYF.

The chain joins TRBV29-1 to TRBJ2-7; D is ambiguous. The germline V and J ends were trimmed by 4 bases and 0 bases, with 4 bases remaining between them. The CDR3 extends over 11 amino acids. Germline values: CDR1 SQVTM, CDR2 ANQGSEA. The CDR3 DNA reads TGCAGCGTTGGGAGCTCCTACGAGCAGTACTTC. It encodes CSVGSSYEQYF.

The chain combines TRBV9 with TRBJ2-3, with D possibly matching TRBD2 (6 bases). V gave up 2 bases and J gave up 6 bases, with 10 bases separating them. CDR1 SGDLS and CDR2 YYNGEE come from the germline V gene. The CDR3 extends over 13 amino acids. The CDR3 DNA sequence: TGTGCCAGCAGCGTGGGACTCTGGGATACGCAGTATTTT. Translating gives CASSVGLWDTQYF.

V is TRBV3-1 (or the pseudogene TRBV3-2) and J is TRBJ2-7; 9 positions match TRBD1. Germline loops: CDR1 LGHDT, CDR2 YNNKEL (reference sequence). The CDR3 is made up of 15 amino acids. Germline trimming cut 3 bases from V and 6 bases from J; bases unmatched to any gene: 9. The CDR3 sequence is CASSQAPGQGGEQYF. CDR3 coding DNA: TGTGCCAGCAGCCAGGCACCGGGACAGGGAGGCGAGCAGTACTTC.

The gene calls are TRBV18 and TRBJ2-7; a possible D gene is TRBD1 (5 bases). Germline-derived CDR1 and CDR2 are KGHSH and LQKENI. The CDR3 is 16 residues long. Trimming took 6 bases from V and 3 from J, leaving 21 bases between them. CDR3 sequence reads: CASSPRLVQASYEQYF. CDR3 DNA sequence: TGTGCCAGCTCCCCCAGGCTGGTACAGGCTAGCTACGAGCAGTACTTC.

V usage is TRBV6-2 or TRBV6-3 and J usage is TRBJ1-1; 7 nucleotides align to TRBD1. The CDR3 has 13 amino acids. The junction had 4 bases not matched to a gene; V was cut back by 5 bases and J by 4 bases. The germline V gene has CDR1 MNHEY and CDR2 SVGEGT. The CDR3 spells CASSNRGGTEAFF. CDR3 bases: TGTGCCAGCAGTAACAGGGGAGGCACTGAAGCTTTCTTT.

This chain connects TRBV11-2 to TRBJ1-1, with 8 bases fitting TRBD1. Germline CDR1 SGHAT, CDR2 FQNNGV. V was pared by 5 bases and J by 5 bases, with 13 bases of the junction left unmatched. The CDR3 extends over 16 amino acids. CDR3 in DNA: TGTGCCAGCAGCCCGTACTCAGGGGGCGCTCGAACTGAAGCTTTCTTT. It translates to CASSPYSGGARTEAFF.

The rearrangement uses TRBV3-1 (or the pseudogene TRBV3-2) and TRBJ1-1; D remains unclear. The length of the CDR3 is 13 residues. The ends were cut back, 5 bases at V and 1 base at J, with 8 bases in the middle. In germline, CDR1 is LGHDT, CDR2 YNNKEL (reference sequence). For the CDR3, the DNA is TGTGCCAGCAGCACCGAACAGAACACTGAAGCTTTCTTT. Translated, it gives CASSTEQNTEAFF.

The chain carries TRBV3-1 (or the pseudogene TRBV3-2) and TRBJ1-2; unclear D gene. Germline lookup yields CDR1 LGHDT and CDR2 YNNKEL (reference sequence). V gave up 4 bases and J gave up 7 bases, with 13 bases separating them. The CDR3 covers 13 residues. The CDR3 nucleotides are TGTGCCAGCAGCCCCTTAACGCGGGGTGGCTACACCTTC. Translation: CASSPLTRGGYTF.

This clone was counted between two and nine times. The V gene is TRBV2, the J gene TRBJ1-1; D may be TRBD1 (5 bases). The CDR3 is made up of 12 amino acids. The germline V and J ends were trimmed by 2 bases and 10 bases, with 11 bases remaining between them. CDR1 is SNHLY and CDR2 is FYNNEI in the germline V gene. Here the CDR3 DNA reads TGTGCCAGCAGTGAAAGGGGCCTCGGAGCTTTCTTT. As protein: CASSERGLGAFF.

V and J are TRBV5-5 and TRBJ1-2; TRBD1 matches at 7 bases. CDR3 length equals 20 residues. Per the germline V gene, CDR1 is SGHKS and CDR2 is YYEKEE (reference sequence). Losses at the gene ends were 0 bases for V and 4 bases for J; bases not matched to a gene: 21. The CDR3 is CASSLDSTLRGNLLGYGYTF. DNA for the CDR3: TGTGCCAGCAGCTTGGATTCGACACTCAGGGGGAATCTTCTCGGCTATGGCTACACCTTC. The complete variable domain, with remaining parts taken from reference TRBV5-5 and TRBJ1-2, reads DAGVTQSPTHLIKTRGQQVTLRCSPISGHKSVSWYQQVLGQGPQFIFQYYEKEERGRGNFPDRFSARQFPNYSSELNVNALLLGDSALYLCASSLDSTLRGNLLGYGYTFGSGTRLTVV.

This chain links TRBV7-9 with TRBJ1-2; 10 nucleotides line up with TRBD1. V shed 3 bases and J 5 bases; nucleotides not matched to a gene: 9. The CDR3 has 16 residues. Germline lookup yields CDR1 SEHNR and CDR2 FQNEAQ (reference sequence). CDR3 residues: CASSFGSTGGKYGYTF. As DNA, the CDR3 is TGTGCCAGCAGCTTCGGGTCGACAGGGGGCAAGTATGGCTACACCTTC.

The CDR3 sequence is CAWSDQGSQPQHF. CDR3 DNA: TGTGCCTGGAGTGATCAGGGTAGTCAGCCCCAGCATTTT. This rearrangement joins TRBV30 to TRBJ1-5, with D possibly being TRBD1 (5 bases). Trimming removed 1 base from V and 6 bases from J, with 10 bases in between. The germline V gene has CDR1 GTSNPN and CDR2 SVGIG (reference sequence). This CDR3 is built from 13 residues.

J is TRBJ2-1 and V is TRBV19, with 12 bases aligning to TRBD2. Germline CDR1 reads LNHDA; CDR2 reads SQIVND (reference sequence). The CDR3 covers 16 residues. With V trimmed by 5 bases and J by 1 base, 3 bases remained unmatched. DNA for the CDR3: TGTGCCAGTAGTGCCACTAGCGGGGGGTCCTACAATGAGCAGTTCTTC. Amino acid sequence: CASSATSGGSYNEQFF. The complete variable domain, with remaining parts taken from reference TRBV19 and TRBJ2-1, reads DGGITQSPKYLFRKEGQNVTLSCEQNLNHDAMYWYRQDPGQGLRLIYYSQIVNDFQKGDIAEGYSVSREKKESFPLTVTSAQKNPTAFYLCASSATSGGSYNEQFFGPGTRLTVL.

This sequence joins TRBV4-2 and TRBJ2-7; TRBD2 agrees at 12 bases. J was trimmed by 4 bases and V by 0 bases; bases with no gene match: 7. This CDR3 is 17 amino acids long. Germline CDR1 LGHNA, CDR2 YNFKEQ. The CDR3 bases are TGTGCCAGCAGCCAAGATCCGGGACTAGCGGGCTATTACGAGCAGTACTTC. Translation gives CASSQDPGLAGYYEQYF.